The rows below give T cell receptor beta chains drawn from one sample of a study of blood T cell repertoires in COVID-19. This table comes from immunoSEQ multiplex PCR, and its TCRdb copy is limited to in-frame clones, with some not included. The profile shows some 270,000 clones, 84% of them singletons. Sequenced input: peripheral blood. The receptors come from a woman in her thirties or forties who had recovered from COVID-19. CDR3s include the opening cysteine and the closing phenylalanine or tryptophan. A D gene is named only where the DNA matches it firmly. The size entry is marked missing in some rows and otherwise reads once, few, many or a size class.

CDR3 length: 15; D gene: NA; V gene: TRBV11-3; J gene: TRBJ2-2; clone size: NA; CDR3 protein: CASSRGGVGTGELFF; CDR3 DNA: TGTGCCAGCAGTAGGGGTGGGGTTGGCACCGGGGAGCTGTTTTTT
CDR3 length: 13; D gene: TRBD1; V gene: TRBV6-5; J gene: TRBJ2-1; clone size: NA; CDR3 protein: CAVRDSGHNEQFF; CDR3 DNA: TGTGCCGTCCGGGACAGTGGACACAATGAGCAGTTCTTC
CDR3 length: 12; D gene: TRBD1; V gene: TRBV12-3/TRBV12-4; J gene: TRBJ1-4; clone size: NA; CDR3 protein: CASSRGKEKLFF; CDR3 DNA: TGTGCCAGCTCCAGGGGGAAGGAAAAACTGTTTTTT
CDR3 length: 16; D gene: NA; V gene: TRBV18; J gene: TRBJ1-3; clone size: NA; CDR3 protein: CASSPGTRGGGNTIYF; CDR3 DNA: TGTGCCAGCTCACCCGGGACGCGGGGAGGTGGAAACACCATATATTTT
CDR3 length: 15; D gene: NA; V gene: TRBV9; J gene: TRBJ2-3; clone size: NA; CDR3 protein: CASSVGGGRTDTQYF; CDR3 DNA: TGTGCCAGCAGCGTAGGGGGGGGCCGTACAGATACGCAGTATTTT
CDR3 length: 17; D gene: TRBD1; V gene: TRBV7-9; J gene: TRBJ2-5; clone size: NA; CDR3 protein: CASSLTFRDREQETQYF; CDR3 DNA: TGTGCCAGCAGCTTAACGTTTAGGGACAGGGAACAAGAGACCCAGTACTTC
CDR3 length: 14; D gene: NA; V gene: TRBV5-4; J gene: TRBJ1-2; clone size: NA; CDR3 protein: CASSFPGRAYGYTF; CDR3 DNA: TGTGCCAGCAGCTTCCCTGGCAGGGCCTATGGCTACACCTTC
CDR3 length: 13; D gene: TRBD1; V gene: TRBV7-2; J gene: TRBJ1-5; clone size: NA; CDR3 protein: CASSSDRGQPQHF; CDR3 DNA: TGTGCCAGCAGCTCGGACAGGGGTCAGCCCCAGCATTTT
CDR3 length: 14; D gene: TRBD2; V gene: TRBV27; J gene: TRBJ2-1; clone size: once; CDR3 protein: CASTAGGVYNEQFF; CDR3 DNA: TGTGCCAGCACGGCGGGGGGGGTTTACAATGAGCAGTTCTTC
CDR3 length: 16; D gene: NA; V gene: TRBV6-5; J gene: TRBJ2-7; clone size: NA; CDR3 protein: CASSYSNPRTAYEQYF; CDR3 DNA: TGTGCCAGCAGTTACTCTAATCCCAGGACAGCCTACGAGCAGTACTTC
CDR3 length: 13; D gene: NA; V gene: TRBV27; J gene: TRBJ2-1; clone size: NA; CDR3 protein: CASGRGANNEQFF; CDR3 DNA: TGTGCCAGCGGGCGCGGGGCTAACAATGAGCAGTTCTTC
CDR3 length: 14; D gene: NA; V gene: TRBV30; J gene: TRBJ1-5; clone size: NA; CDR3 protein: CAWSITSSNQPQHF; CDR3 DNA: TGTGCCTGGAGTATCACATCGAGCAATCAGCCCCAGCATTTT
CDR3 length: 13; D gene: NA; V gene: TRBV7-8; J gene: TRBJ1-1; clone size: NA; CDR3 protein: CASSLGGHPEAFF; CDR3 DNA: TGTGCCAGCAGCTTAGGGGGACACCCTGAAGCTTTCTTT
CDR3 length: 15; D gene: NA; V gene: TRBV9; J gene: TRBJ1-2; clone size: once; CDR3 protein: CASSGGGALNYGYTF; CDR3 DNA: TGTGCCAGCAGCGGGGGCGGGGCCCTTAACTATGGCTACACCTTC
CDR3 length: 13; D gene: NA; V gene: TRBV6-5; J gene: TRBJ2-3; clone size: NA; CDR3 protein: CASCWAEQGTQYF; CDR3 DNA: TGTGCCAGCTGCTGGGCCGAGCAGGGTACGCAGTATTTT
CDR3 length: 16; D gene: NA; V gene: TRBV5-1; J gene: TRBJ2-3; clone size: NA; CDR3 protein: CASSLGPVGTSDTQYF; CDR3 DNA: TGCGCCAGCAGCTTGGGCCCCGTGGGGACATCAGATACGCAGTATTTT
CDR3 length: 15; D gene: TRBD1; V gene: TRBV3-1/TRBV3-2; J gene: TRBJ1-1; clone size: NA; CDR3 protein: CASSQDRTGNTEAFF; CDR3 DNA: TGTGCCAGCAGCCAAGATCGGACAGGGAACACTGAAGCTTTCTTT
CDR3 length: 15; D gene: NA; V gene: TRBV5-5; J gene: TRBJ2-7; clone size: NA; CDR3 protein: CASSLPLASSYEQYF; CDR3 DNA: TGTGCCAGCAGCTTACCACTCGCGAGCTCCTACGAGCAGTACTTC
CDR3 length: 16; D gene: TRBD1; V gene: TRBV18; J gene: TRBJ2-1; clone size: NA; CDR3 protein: CASSGVPGQGKGEQFF; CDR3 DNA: TGTGCCAGCTCGGGGGTACCGGGACAGGGGAAAGGTGAGCAGTTCTTC
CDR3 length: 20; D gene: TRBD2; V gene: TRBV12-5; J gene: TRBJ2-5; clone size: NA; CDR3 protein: CASGFLAGTSGESPNETQYF; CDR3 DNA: TGTGCTAGTGGTTTCCTAGCCGGGACTAGCGGGGAAAGTCCCAACGAGACCCAGTACTTC
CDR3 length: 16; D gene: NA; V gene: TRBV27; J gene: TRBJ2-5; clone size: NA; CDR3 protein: CASSLSAAASKETQYF; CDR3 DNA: TGTGCCAGCAGTTTATCGGCGGCAGCCAGCAAAGAGACCCAGTACTTC
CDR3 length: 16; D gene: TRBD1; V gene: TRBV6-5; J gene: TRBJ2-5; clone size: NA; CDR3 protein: CASSYAKGQGQETQYF; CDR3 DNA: TGTGCCAGCAGTTACGCCAAAGGACAGGGCCAAGAGACCCAGTACTTC
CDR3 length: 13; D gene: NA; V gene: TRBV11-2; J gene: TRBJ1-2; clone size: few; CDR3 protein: CASSRGQDYGYTF; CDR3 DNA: TGTGCCAGCAGCCGAGGGCAGGACTATGGCTACACCTTC
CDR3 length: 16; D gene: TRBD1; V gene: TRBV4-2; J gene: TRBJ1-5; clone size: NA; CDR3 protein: CASSQDRGPLNQPQHF; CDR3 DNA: TGTGCCAGCAGCCAGGACAGGGGGCCGCTCAATCAGCCCCAGCATTTT
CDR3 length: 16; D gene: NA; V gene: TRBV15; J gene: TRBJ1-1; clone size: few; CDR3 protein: CATSTYPGDLNTEAFF; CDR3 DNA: TGTGCCACCAGCACCTACCCAGGGGACCTGAACACTGAAGCTTTCTTT
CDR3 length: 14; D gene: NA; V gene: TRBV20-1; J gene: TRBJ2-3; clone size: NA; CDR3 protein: CSASSRESTDTQYF; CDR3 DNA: TGCAGTGCTAGTTCCCGGGAGAGCACAGATACGCAGTATTTT
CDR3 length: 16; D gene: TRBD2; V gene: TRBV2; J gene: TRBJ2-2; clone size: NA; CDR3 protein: CASSSSSGGTTGELFF; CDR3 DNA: TGTGCCAGCAGTTCTTCTAGCGGGGGGACCACCGGGGAGCTGTTTTTT
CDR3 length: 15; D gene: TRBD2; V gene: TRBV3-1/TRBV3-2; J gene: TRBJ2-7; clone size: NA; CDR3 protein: CASSQRTSLAYEQYF; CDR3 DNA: TGTGCCAGCAGCCAACGGACTAGCTTAGCCTACGAGCAGTACTTC
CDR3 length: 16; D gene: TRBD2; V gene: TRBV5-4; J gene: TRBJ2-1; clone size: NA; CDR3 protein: CASSPGRVTGYNEQFF; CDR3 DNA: TGTGCCAGCAGCCCGGGGAGGGTTACAGGCTACAATGAGCAGTTCTTC
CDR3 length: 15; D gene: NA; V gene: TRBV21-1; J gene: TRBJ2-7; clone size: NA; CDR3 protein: CASSRTSGHSYEQYF; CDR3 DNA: TGTGCCAGCAGCAGGACTAGCGGACACTCCTACGAGCAGTACTTC
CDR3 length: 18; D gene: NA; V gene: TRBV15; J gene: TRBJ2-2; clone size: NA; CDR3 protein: CATSSDRTRIRNTGELFF; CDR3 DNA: TGTGCCACCAGTTCCGACAGGACGAGAATCCGGAACACCGGGGAGCTGTTTTTT
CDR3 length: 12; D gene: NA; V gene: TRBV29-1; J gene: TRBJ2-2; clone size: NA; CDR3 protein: CSANTGSEELFF; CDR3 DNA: TGCAGCGCAAACACAGGGTCTGAGGAGCTGTTTTTT
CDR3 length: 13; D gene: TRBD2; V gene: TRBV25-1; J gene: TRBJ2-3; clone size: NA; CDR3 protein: CASTGGGADTQYF; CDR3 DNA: TGTGCCAGCACGGGCGGGGGGGCAGATACGCAGTATTTT
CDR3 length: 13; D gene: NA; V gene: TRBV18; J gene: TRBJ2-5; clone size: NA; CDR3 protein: CASSPVGGETQYF; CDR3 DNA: TGTGCCAGCTCACCAGTCGGGGGAGAGACCCAGTACTTC
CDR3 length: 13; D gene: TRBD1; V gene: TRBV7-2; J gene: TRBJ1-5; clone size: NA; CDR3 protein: CASSSDRDQPQHF; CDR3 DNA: TGTGCCAGCAGCAGCGACAGGGATCAGCCCCAGCATTTT
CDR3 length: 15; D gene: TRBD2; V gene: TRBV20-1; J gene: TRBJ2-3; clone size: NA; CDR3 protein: CSASAGGGNDDTQYF; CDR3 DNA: TGCAGTGCTAGTGCTGGCGGGGGGAACGACGATACGCAGTATTTT
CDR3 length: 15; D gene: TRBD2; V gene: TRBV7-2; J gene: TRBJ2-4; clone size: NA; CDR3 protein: CASSTSGGAPNIQYF; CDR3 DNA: TGTGCCAGCAGCACTAGCGGGGGGGCCCCAAACATTCAGTACTTC
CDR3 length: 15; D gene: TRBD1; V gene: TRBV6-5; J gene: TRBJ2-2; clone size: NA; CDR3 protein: CASKPRGPSTGELFF; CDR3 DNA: TGTGCCAGCAAGCCCAGGGGGCCCAGCACCGGGGAGCTGTTTTTT
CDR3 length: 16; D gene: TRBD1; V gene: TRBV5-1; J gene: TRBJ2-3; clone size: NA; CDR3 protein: CASSLGGTGASDTQYF; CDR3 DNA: TGCGCCAGCAGCTTGGGAGGGACAGGCGCATCAGATACGCAGTATTTT
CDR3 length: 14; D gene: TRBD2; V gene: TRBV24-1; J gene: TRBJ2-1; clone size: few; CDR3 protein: CATSDRRGGNEQFF; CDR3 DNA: TGTGCCACCAGTGATAGGCGGGGGGGCAATGAGCAGTTCTTC
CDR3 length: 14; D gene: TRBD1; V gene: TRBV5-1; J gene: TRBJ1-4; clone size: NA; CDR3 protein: CASSAGTGDGRLFF; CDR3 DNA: TGCGCCAGCAGCGCCGGGACAGGGGATGGGCGGCTGTTTTTT
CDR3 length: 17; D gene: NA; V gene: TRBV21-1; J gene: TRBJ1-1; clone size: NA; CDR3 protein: CASSKVGTALGGTEAFF; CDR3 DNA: TGTGCCAGCAGCAAAGTTGGAACAGCACTAGGAGGGACTGAAGCTTTCTTT
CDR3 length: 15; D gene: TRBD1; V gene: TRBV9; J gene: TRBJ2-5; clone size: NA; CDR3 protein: CASSPGTAYQETQYF; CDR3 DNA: TGTGCCAGCAGCCCCGGGACAGCGTACCAAGAGACCCAGTACTTC
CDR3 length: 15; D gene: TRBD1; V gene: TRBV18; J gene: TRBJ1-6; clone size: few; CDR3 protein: CLVGQAWDGNSPLHF; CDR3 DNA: TGTCTGGTGGGACAGGCCTGGGATGGTAATTCACCCCTCCACTTT
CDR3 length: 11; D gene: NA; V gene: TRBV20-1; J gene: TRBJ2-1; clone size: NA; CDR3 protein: CSARARHEQFF; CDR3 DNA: TGCAGTGCTAGAGCTAGGCATGAGCAGTTCTTC
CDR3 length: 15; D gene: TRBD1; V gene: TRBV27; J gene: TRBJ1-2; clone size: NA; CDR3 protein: CASSLSPGGWDGYTF; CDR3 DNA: TGTGCCAGCAGTTTATCGCCAGGGGGCTGGGATGGCTACACCTTC
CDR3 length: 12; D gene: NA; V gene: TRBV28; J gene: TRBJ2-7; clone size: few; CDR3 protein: CASSPPNRVFNF; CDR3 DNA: TGTGCCAGCAGCCCACCAAACAGGGTCTTTAACTTC
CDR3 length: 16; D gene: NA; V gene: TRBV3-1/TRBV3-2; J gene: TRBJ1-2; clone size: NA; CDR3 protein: CASSRDDSVRNYGYTF; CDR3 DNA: TGTGCCAGCAGCCGTGATGACAGTGTTCGTAACTATGGCTACACCTTC
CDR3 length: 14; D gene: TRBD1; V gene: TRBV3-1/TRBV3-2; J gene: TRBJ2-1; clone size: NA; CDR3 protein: CASSLRDRANEQFF; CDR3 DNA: TGTGCCAGCAGCCTCCGGGACAGGGCCAATGAGCAGTTCTTC
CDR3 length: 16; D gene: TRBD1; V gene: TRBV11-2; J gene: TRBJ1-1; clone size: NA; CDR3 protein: CASRQGWPDLNTEAFF; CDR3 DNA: TGTGCCAGCAGACAGGGGTGGCCAGACCTTAACACTGAAGCTTTCTTT
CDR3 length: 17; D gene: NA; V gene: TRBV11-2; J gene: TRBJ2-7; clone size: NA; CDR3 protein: CASSLRGRQGISYEQYF; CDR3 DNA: TGTGCCAGCAGCTTGAGGGGCCGGCAGGGGATCTCCTACGAGCAGTACTTC
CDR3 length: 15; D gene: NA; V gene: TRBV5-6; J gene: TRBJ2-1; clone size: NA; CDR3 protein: CASSLRQGSYNEQFF; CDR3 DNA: TGTGCCAGCAGCTTGAGGCAGGGGTCCTACAATGAGCAGTTCTTC
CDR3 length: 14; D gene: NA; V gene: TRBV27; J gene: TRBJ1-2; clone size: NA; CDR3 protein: CASSSSPGTRGYTF; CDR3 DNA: TGTGCCAGCAGTTCATCACCCGGGACACGTGGCTACACCTTC
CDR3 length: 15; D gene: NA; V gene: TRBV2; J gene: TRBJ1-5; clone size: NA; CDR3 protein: CASRGGFRGNQPQHF; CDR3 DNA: TGTGCCAGCAGGGGGGGATTCCGTGGCAATCAGCCCCAGCATTTT
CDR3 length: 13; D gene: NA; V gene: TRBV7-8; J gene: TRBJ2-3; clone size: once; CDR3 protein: CASSLGQTDTQYF; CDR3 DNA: TGTGCCAGCAGCTTAGGTCAGACAGATACGCAGTATTTT
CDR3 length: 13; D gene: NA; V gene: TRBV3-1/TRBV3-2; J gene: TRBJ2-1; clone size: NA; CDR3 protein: CASSNRERSEQFF; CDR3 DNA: TGTGCCAGCAGCAACAGGGAGAGGAGTGAGCAGTTCTTC
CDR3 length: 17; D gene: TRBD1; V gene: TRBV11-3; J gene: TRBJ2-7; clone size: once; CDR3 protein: CASSLLSPGTGFYEQYF; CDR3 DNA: TGTGCCAGCAGCTTACTCAGCCCCGGGACAGGCTTCTACGAGCAGTACTTC